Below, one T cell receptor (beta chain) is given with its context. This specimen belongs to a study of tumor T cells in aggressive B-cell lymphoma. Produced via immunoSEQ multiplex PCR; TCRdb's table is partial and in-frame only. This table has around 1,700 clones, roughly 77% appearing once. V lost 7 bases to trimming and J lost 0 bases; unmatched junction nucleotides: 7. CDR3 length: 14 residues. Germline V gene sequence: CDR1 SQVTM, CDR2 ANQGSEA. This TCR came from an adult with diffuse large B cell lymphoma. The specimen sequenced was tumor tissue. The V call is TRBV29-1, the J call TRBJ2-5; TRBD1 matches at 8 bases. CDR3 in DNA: TGCAGCGCTACAGGGGGATCGTACCAAGAGACCCAGTACTTC. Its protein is CSATGGSYQETQYF.